Following are 20 T cell receptor beta chains from one sample sequenced in a study of T cell responses to AZD1222 COVID-19 vaccine. Assay used: immunoSEQ multiplex PCR; TCRdb lists only in-frame clones, some missing. Of about 140,000 clones listed, 92% are singletons. Sequenced material: peripheral blood, taken 28 days after the second AZD1222 dose. The receptors were sampled from an adult who received the AZD1222 COVID-19 vaccine.

The rearrangement uses TRBV7-9 and TRBJ2-1, with a weak D call TRBD2 (5 bases). The ends were cut back, 1 base at V and 8 bases at J, with 12 bases in the middle. Germline V gene data show CDR1 as SEHNR and CDR2 as FQNEAQ (reference sequence). This CDR3 comprises 14 residues. This CDR3 is CASSLDGAEDEQFF. As DNA, the CDR3 is TGTGCCAGCAGCTTAGATGGAGCGGAGGATGAGCAGTTCTTC.

The chain's CDR3 is CSVATGTGGNQPQHF. The CDR3 DNA reads as TGCAGCGTCGCAACCGGGACAGGGGGCAATCAGCCCCAGCATTTT. V gene TRBV29-1 combines with J gene TRBJ1-5; 10 bases match TRBD1. The CDR3 runs 15 residues. Looked up from germline, CDR1 is SQVTM and CDR2 is ANQGSEA. V trimming: 6 bases; J trimming: 2 bases; junction bases outside the gene matches: 7.

This rearrangement joins TRBV9 to TRBJ2-1; 13 bases are shared with TRBD2. V dropped 0 bases and J dropped 5; count of bases not matched to a gene: 2. The germline V gene has CDR1 SGDLS and CDR2 YYNGEE. The CDR3 sequence is 16 residues long. This CDR3 reads CASSVGGTSGNNEQFF. The CDR3 DNA is TGTGCCAGCAGCGTAGGCGGGACTAGCGGGAACAATGAGCAGTTCTTC.

J is TRBJ2-7 and V is TRBV30, with 9 nucleotides matching TRBD1. V dropped 2 bases and J dropped 5; count of bases not matched to a gene: 10. CDR1 and CDR2 from the germline V gene are GTSNPN and SVGIG (reference sequence). The CDR3 contains 15 residues. This chain's CDR3 is CAWSIPGTGYHEQYF. The CDR3 region has the DNA TGTGCCTGGAGTATACCCGGGACAGGGTACCACGAGCAGTACTTC.

The V gene is TRBV29-1, the J gene TRBJ1-4; 8 nucleotides align to TRBD1. The germline V gene has CDR1 SQVTM and CDR2 ANQGSEA. This CDR3 contains 14 residues. The ends lost 5 bases at V and 10 bases at J; junction bases unmatched: 12. The DNA of the CDR3 is TGCAGCGTTCAGGCGACAGGGGCGCCGACAAAACTGTTTTTT. It translates to CSVQATGAPTKLFF.

This clone was recorded only once. The rearrangement links TRBV5-1 to TRBJ1-1; the D is unclear. The germline V and J ends were trimmed by 4 bases and 3 bases, with 16 bases remaining between them. Looked up from germline, CDR1 is SGHRS and CDR2 is YFSETQ. The CDR3 has 15 amino acids. CDR3 amino acids: CASSPQPSRDTEAFF. The DNA for the CDR3 is TGCGCCAGCAGCCCGCAGCCTTCCCGGGACACTGAAGCTTTCTTT.

This rearrangement joins TRBV15 to TRBJ2-7, with TRBD2 matching over 7 bases. Trimming at V came to 5 bases and at J to 5 bases, leaving 12 bases not matched to a gene. The CDR3 spans 15 residues. Germline V gives CDR1 LNHNV, CDR2 YYDKDF (reference sequence). CDR3 nucleotides: TGTGCCACCAGCCCCCGGGGCGGCGGGAGTCACGAGCAGTACTTC. Its protein product is CATSPRGGGSHEQYF. Based on the CDR3 plus reference TRBV15 and TRBJ2-7, the full variable domain is DAMVIQNPRYQVTQFGKPVTLSCSQTLNHNVMYWYQQKSSQAPKLLFHYYDKDFNNEADTPDNFQSRRPNTSFCFLDIRSPGLGDTAMYLCATSPRGGGSHEQYFGPGTRLTVT.

The chain joins TRBV5-5 to TRBJ2-1; 10 nucleotides match TRBD1. This CDR3 is built from 16 residues. After removal of 0 bases from V and 3 bases from J, the junction contained 3 bases not matched to a gene. CDR1 is SGHKS and CDR2 is YYEKEE in the germline V gene (reference sequence). This CDR3 reads CASSLEGTGDYNEQFF. The CDR3 DNA sequence: TGTGCCAGCAGCTTGGAGGGGACAGGGGACTACAATGAGCAGTTCTTC.

The chain joins TRBV24-1 to TRBJ1-1; perhaps TRBD1 as D (5 bases). V lost 12 bases and J 5 bases, leaving 18 bases between the germline ends. The CDR3 spans 13 residues. The V gene's germline CDR1 is KGHDR and CDR2 SFDVKD. Written as DNA, the CDR3 is TGTGCCTCCGCGAGGGGCGAGGGGACTGAAGCTTTCTTT. As protein: CASARGEGTEAFF.

The rearrangement joins TRBV2 to TRBJ2-1, with D possibly matching TRBD2 (5 bases). V was clipped by 2 bases and J by 1 base, with 9 bases between them. The length of the CDR3 is 15 residues. Germline loops: CDR1 SNHLY, CDR2 FYNNEI. This CDR3 reads CASSELEASYNEQFF. CDR3 DNA sequence: TGTGCCAGCAGTGAATTGGAGGCTTCCTACAATGAGCAGTTCTTC.

The rearrangement uses TRBV9 and TRBJ2-4, with D maybe TRBD1 (6 bases). CDR3 length equals 15 residues. V was trimmed by 0 bases and J by 1 base, leaving 8 bases between them. The germline V gene encodes CDR1 SGDLS and CDR2 YYNGEE. CDR3 protein: CASSVGGQAKNIQYF. The CDR3 nucleotides read TGTGCCAGCAGCGTAGGAGGACAGGCCAAAAACATTCAGTACTTC.

This chain joins TRBV9 and TRBJ1-1, with unresolved D. V gave up 4 bases and J gave up 4 bases, with 14 bases separating them. The CDR3 runs to 14 residues. Per the germline V gene, CDR1 is SGDLS and CDR2 is YYNGEE. CDR3 sequence: CASSPSPPGTEAFF. The DNA of the CDR3 is TGTGCCAGCAGCCCATCCCCCCCGGGCACTGAAGCTTTCTTT.

This clone was seen a few times. V and J are TRBV6-5 and TRBJ1-2, with D unclear. The V end was cut by 0 bases, the J end by 7 bases, with 12 bases between. The germline V gene encodes CDR1 MNHEY and CDR2 SVGAGI. The CDR3 sequence is 14 residues long. This CDR3 reads CASSYSRVGSGYTF. CDR3 nucleotides: TGTGCCAGCAGTTACTCCCGGGTGGGTAGTGGCTACACCTTC.

The V gene is TRBV30, the J gene TRBJ1-6, with D perhaps TRBD1 (5 bases). Trimming cost V 3 bases and J 8 bases, with 11 bases left between them. Germline CDR1 GTSNPN, CDR2 SVGIG (reference sequence). The CDR3 runs to 13 residues. The CDR3 DNA is TGTGCCTGGAGGAAGGAGGGGTATTCACCCCTCCACTTT. Its translation is CAWRKEGYSPLHF.

This chain links TRBV29-1 with TRBJ2-1; 9 nucleotides line up with TRBD1. The ends lost 5 bases at V and 7 bases at J; junction bases unmatched: 6. Per the germline V gene, CDR1 is SQVTM and CDR2 is ANQGSEA. The CDR3 contains 13 residues. CDR3 sequence: CSVPTDRGNEQFF. The CDR3 coding sequence is TGCAGCGTTCCCACTGACAGGGGGAATGAGCAGTTCTTC.

V and J are TRBV6-2 or TRBV6-3 and TRBJ2-7; 10 bases line up with TRBD1. Trimming cost V 6 bases and J 7 bases; bases outside gene matches: 12. Germline V gene data show CDR1 as MNHEY and CDR2 as SVGEGT. The CDR3 spans 15 residues. CDR3 protein: CASSNWDRGQGEQYF. CDR3 nucleotides: TGTGCCAGCAGCAACTGGGACAGGGGACAGGGGGAGCAGTACTTC.

J is TRBJ1-1 and V is TRBV7-9; D is ambiguous. Trimming removed 4 bases from V and 4 bases from J, with 22 bases in between. Germline V lookup: CDR1 SEHNR, CDR2 FQNEAQ (reference sequence). This CDR3 region has 17 residues. DNA for the CDR3: TGTGCCAGCAGCTCCCCCCCCCGTAACCGAGACTCCACTGAAGCTTTCTTT. The encoded protein is CASSSPPRNRDSTEAFF.

V and J are TRBV5-1 and TRBJ2-5; TRBD2 might be the D (6 bases). The germline gives CDR1 SGHRS, CDR2 YFSETQ. V was trimmed by 4 bases and J by 5 bases, leaving 12 bases between them. This CDR3 comprises 13 residues. The CDR3 here is CASSVGRGETQYF. The CDR3 DNA reads as TGCGCCAGCAGCGTAGGACGGGGGGAGACCCAGTACTTC.

The CDR3 spells CASSPPGHSYEQYF. CDR3 sequence (DNA): TGTGCCAGCTCACCACCGGGACACAGCTACGAGCAGTACTTC. The chain links TRBV18 to TRBJ2-7; D might be TRBD1 (6 bases). This CDR3 comprises 14 residues. V was trimmed by 0 bases and J by 3 bases, leaving 9 bases between them. Germline CDR1 is KGHSH and CDR2 is LQKENI.

This clone was recorded only once. The J gene is TRBJ2-3, the V gene TRBV13; D gene uncertain. This CDR3 is 13 amino acids long. V was clipped by 5 bases and J by 3 bases, with 9 bases between them. Germline lookup yields CDR1 PRHDT and CDR2 FYEKMQ (reference sequence). Written as DNA, the CDR3 is TGTGCCAGCAGCCCGCACAGAACAGATACGCAGTATTTT. Encoded protein: CASSPHRTDTQYF.